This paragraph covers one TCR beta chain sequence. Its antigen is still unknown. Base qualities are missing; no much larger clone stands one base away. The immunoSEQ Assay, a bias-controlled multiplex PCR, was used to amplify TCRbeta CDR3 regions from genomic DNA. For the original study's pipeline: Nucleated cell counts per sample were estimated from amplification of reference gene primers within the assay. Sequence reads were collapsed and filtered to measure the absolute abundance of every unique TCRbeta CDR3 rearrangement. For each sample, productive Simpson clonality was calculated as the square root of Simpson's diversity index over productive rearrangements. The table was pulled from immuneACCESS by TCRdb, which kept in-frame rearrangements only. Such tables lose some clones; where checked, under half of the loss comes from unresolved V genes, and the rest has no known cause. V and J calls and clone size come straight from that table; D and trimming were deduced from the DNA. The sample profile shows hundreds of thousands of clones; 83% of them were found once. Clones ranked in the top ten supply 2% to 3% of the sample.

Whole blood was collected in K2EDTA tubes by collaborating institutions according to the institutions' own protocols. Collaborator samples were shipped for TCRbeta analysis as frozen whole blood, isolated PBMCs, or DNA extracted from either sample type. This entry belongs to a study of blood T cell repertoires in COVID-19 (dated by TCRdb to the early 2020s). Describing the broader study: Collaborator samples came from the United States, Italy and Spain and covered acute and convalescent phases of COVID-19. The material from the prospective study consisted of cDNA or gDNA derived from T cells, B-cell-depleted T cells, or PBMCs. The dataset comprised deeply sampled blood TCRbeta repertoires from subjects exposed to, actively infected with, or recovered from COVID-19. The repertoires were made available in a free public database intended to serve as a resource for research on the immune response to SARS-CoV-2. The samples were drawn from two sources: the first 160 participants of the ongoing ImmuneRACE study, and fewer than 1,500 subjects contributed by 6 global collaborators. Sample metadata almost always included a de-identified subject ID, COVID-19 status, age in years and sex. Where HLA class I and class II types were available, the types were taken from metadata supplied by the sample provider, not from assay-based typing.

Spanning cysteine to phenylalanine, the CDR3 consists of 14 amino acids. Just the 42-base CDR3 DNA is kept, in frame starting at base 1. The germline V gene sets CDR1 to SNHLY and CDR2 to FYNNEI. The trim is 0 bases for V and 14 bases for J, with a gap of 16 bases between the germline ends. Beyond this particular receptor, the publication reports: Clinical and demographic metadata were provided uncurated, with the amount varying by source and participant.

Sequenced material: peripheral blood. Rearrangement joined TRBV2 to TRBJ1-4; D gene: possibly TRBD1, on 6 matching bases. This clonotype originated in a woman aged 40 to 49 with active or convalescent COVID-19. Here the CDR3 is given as CASSEALLRGQLFF. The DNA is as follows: TGTGCCAGCAGTGAAGCGCTATTAAGAGGACAGCTGTTTTTT.